This TCR beta chain comes out of a study of cytotoxic CD8 clonotypes in ibrutinib-treated CLL. Study context: Sequencing produced an average of around 260,000 productive templates and some 100,000 productive rearrangements per sample. General study results and limits: Stable or contracted on treatment, public clonotypes were also uncommon.

Extraction of 1.5 to 2.5 micrograms of genomic DNA from cryopreserved PBMCs supplied material for TCR beta libraries. Per germline, CDR1 LGHNA and CDR2 YSLEER. The CDR3 spans 14 residues. Trimming took 0 bases from V and 8 from J, leaving 8 bases between them. Sequenced by immunoSEQ multiplex PCR; TCRdb stores in-frame clones only, minus some. The table lists roughly 180,000 clones, 70% to 85% of them singletons. As for this clone: Its specificity is not known.

Sequencing used PBMCs, obtained after 24 months of ibrutinib treatment. The sequence came from a human donor with chronic lymphocytic leukemia. V is TRBV4-3 and J is TRBJ1-6; D gene unclear. CDR3 sequence reads: CASSQDFEHSPLHF. The DNA of the CDR3 is TGCGCCAGCAGCCAAGATTTTGAGCATTCACCCCTCCACTTT.